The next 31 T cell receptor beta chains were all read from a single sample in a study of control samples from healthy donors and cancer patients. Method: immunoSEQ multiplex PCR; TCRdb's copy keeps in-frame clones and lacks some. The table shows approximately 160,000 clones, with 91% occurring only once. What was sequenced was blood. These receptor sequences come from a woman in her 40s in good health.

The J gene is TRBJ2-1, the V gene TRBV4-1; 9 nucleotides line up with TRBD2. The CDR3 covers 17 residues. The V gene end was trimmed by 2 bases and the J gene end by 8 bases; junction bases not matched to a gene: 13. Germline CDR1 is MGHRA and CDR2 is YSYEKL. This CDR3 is CASSQSVVSSGAYEQFF. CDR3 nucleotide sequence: TGCGCCAGCAGCCAATCGGTAGTCTCTAGCGGGGCATATGAGCAGTTCTTC.

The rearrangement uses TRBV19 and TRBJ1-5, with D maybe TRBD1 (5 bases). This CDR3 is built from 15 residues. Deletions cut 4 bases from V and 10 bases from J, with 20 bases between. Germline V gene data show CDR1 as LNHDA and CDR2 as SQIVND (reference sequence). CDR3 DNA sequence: TGTGCCAGTAGTAGGGGGGGAGGACCACGGACACCCCAGCATTTT. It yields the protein CASSRGGGPRTPQHF.

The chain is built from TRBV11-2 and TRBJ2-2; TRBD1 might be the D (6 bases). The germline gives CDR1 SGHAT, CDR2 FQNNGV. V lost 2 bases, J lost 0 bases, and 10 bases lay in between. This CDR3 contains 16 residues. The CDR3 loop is CASSLMQGTNTGELFF. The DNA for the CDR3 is TGTGCCAGCAGCTTAATGCAGGGGACGAACACCGGGGAGCTGTTTTTT.

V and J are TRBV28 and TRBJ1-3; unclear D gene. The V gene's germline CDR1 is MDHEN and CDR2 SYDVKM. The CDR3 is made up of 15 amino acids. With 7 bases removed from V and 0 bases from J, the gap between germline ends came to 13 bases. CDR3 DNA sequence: TGTGCCAGCACAATCGGACGGTACTCTGGAAACACCATATATTTT. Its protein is CASTIGRYSGNTIYF.

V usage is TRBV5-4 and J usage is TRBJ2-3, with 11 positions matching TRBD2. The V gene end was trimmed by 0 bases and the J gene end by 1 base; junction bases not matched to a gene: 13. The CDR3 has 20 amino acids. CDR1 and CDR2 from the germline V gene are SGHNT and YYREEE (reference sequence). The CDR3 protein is CASSLAALAGGPSGTDTQYF. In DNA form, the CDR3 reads TGTGCCAGCAGCTTGGCAGCGCTAGCGGGGGGTCCTTCTGGCACAGATACGCAGTATTTT.

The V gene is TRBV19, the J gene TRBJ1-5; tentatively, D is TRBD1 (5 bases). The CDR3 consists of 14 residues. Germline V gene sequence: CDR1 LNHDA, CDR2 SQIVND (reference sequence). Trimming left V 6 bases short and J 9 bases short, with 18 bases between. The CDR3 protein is CASSPDSLGGPQHF. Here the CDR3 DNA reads TGTGCCAGTAGCCCAGACAGCCTAGGTGGGCCCCAGCATTTT.

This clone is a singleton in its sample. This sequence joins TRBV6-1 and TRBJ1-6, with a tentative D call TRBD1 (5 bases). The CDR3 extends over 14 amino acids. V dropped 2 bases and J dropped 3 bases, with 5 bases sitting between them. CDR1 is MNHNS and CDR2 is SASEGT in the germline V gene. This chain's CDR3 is CASSERGYNSPLHF. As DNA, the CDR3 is TGTGCCAGCAGTGAAAGGGGCTATAATTCACCCCTCCACTTT.

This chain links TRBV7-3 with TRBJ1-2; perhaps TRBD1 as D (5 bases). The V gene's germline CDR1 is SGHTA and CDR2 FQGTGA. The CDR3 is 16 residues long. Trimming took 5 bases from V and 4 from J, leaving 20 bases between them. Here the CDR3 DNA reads TGTGCCAGCAGCCTCACTCCAGGTGGACACTTCTATGGCTACACCTTC. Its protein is CASSLTPGGHFYGYTF.

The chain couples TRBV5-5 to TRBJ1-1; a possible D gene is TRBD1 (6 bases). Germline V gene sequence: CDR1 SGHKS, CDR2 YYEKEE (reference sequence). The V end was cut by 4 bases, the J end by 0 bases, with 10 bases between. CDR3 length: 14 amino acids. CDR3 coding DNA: TGTGCCAGCAGCCAAGGGGGGATGAACACTGAAGCTTTCTTT. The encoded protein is CASSQGGMNTEAFF. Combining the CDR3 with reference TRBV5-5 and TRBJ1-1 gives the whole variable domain DAGVTQSPTHLIKTRGQQVTLRCSPISGHKSVSWYQQVLGQGPQFIFQYYEKEERGRGNFPDRFSARQFPNYSSELNVNALLLGDSALYLCASSQGGMNTEAFFGQGTRLTVV.

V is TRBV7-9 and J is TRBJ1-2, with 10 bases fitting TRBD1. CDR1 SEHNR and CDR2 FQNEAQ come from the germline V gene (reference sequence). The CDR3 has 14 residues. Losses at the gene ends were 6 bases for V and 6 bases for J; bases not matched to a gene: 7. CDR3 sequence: CASSYDRGLDGYTF. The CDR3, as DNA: TGTGCCAGCAGTTACGACAGGGGGCTGGATGGCTACACCTTC.

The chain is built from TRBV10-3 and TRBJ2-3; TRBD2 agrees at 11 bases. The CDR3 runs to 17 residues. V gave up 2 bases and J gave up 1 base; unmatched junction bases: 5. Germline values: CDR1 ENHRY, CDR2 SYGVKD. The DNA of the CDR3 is TGTGCCATCAGTGAGCCTGGACTAGCGGGTGGCACAGATACGCAGTATTTT. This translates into CAISEPGLAGGTDTQYF.

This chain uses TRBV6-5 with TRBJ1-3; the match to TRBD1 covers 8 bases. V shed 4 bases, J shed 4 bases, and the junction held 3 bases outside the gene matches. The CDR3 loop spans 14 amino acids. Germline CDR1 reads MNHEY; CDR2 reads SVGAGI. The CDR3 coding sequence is TGTGCCAGCAGTTTAGGACAGGGAGGAAACACCATATATTTT. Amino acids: CASSLGQGGNTIYF.

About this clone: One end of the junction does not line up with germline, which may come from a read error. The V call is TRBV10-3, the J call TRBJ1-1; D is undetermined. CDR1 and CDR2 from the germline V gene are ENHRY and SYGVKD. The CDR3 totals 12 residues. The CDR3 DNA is TGTGCCACCGCCACGGAGGATTTCAAGAGAATCTTT. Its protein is CATATEDFKRIF.

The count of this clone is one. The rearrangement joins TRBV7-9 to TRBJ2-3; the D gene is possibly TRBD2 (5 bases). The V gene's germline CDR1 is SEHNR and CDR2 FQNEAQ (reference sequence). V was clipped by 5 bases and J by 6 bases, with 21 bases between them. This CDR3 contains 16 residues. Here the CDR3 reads CASSPRLDLAGDTQYF. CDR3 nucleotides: TGTGCCAGCAGCCCTCGTTTAGACCTCGCGGGCGATACGCAGTATTTT.

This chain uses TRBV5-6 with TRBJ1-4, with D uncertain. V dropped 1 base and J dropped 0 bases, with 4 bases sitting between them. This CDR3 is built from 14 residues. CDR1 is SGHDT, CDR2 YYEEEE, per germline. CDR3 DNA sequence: TGTGCCAGCAGCTTGAGAGCAACTAATGAAAAACTGTTTTTT. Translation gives CASSLRATNEKLFF.

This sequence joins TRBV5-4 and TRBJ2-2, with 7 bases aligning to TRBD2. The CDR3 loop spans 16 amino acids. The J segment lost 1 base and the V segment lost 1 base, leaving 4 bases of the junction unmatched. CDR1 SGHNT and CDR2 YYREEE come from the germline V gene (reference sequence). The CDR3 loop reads CASSLLLARNTGELFF. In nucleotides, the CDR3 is TGTGCCAGCAGCTTGCTACTAGCGAGGAACACCGGGGAGCTGTTTTTT.

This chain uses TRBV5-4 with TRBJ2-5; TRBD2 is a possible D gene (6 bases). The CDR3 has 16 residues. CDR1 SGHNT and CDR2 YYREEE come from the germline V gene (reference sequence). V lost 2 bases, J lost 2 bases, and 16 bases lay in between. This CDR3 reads CASSLDSGRGQETQYF. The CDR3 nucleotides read TGTGCCAGCAGCTTAGACTCGGGCCGGGGGCAAGAGACCCAGTACTTC.

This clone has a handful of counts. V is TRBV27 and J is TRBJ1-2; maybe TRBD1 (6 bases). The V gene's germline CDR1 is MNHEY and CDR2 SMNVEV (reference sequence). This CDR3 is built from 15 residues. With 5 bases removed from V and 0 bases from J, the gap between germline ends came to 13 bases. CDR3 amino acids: CASSPPGHTNYGYTF. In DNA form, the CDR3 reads TGTGCCAGCAGTCCTCCGGGACACACTAACTATGGCTACACCTTC.

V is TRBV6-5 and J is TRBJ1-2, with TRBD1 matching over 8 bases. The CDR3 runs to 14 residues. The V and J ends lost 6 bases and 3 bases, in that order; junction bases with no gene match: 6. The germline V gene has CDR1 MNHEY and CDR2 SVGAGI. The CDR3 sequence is CASSRTGLDYGYTF. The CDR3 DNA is TGTGCCAGCAGCAGGACAGGGTTAGACTATGGCTACACCTTC.

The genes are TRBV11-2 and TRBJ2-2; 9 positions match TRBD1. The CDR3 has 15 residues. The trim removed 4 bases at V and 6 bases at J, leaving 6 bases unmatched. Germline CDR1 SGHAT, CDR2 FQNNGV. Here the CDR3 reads CASSWGQGGAGELFF. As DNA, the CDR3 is TGTGCCAGCAGCTGGGGACAGGGTGGGGCCGGGGAGCTGTTTTTT.

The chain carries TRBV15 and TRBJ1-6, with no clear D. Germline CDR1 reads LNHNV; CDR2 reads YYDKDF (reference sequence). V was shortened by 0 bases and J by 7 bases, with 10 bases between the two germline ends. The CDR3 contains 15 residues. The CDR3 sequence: CATSREGSGNSPLHF. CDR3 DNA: TGTGCCACCAGCAGAGAAGGCAGCGGAAATTCACCCCTCCACTTT. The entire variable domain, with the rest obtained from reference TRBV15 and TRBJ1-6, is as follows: DAMVIQNPRYQVTQFGKPVTLSCSQTLNHNVMYWYQQKSSQAPKLLFHYYDKDFNNEADTPDNFQSRRPNTSFCFLDIRSPGLGDTAMYLCATSREGSGNSPLHFGNGTRLTVT.

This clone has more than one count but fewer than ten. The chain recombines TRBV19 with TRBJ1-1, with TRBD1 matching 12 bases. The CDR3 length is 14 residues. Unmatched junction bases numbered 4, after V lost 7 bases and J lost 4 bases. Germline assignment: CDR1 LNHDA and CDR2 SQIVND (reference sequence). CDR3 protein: CASKGTGGITEAFF. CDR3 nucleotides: TGTGCCAGTAAAGGGACAGGGGGCATCACTGAAGCTTTCTTT.

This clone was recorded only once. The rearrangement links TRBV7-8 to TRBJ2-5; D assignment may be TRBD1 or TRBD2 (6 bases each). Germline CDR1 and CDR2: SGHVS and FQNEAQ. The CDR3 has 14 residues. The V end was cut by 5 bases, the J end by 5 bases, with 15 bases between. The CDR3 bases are TGTGCCAGCAGCCGGACGGGGGCCCCCGAGACCCAGTACTTC. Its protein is CASSRTGAPETQYF. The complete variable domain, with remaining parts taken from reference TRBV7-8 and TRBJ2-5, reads GAGVSQSPRYKVAKRGQDVALRCDPISGHVSLFWYQQALGQGPEFLTYFQNEAQLDKSGLPSDRFFAERPEGSVSTLKIQRTQQEDSAVYLCASSRTGAPETQYFGPGTRLLVL.

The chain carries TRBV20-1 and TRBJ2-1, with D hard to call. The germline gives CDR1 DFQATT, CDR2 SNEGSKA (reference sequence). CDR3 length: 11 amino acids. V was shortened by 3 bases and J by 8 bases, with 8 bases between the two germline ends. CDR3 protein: CSASSADEQFF. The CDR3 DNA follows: TGCAGTGCTAGTTCGGCGGATGAGCAGTTCTTC.

The CDR3 DNA follows: TGCGCCAGCAGCTTGGCCGGACGGGAATTCGACGAGCAGTACTTC. It codes for CASSLAGREFDEQYF. V usage is TRBV5-1 and J usage is TRBJ2-7; TRBD2 might be the D (5 bases). Germline V gene lookup returns CDR1 SGHRS and CDR2 YFSETQ. V shed 0 bases and J shed 5 bases, with 15 bases lying between them. The CDR3 runs to 15 residues.

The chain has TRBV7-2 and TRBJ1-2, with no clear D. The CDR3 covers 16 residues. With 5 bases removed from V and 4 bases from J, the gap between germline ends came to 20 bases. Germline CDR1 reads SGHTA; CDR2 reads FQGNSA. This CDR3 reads CASSPGRNDYRYGYTF. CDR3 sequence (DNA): TGTGCCAGCAGCCCCGGACGTAACGACTACCGCTATGGCTACACCTTC.

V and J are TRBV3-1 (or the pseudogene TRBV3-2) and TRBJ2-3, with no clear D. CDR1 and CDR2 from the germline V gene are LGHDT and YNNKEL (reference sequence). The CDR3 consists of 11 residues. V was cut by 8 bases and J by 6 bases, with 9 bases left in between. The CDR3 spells CASPPPDTQYF. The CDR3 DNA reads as TGTGCCAGCCCCCCCCCGGATACGCAGTATTTT.

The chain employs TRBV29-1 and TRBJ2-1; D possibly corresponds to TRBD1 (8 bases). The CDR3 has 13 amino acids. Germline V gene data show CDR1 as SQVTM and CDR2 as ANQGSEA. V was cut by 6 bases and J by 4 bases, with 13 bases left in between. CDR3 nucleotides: TGCAGCGTCACAGGGGGGGTTTACAATGAGCAGTTCTTC. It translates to CSVTGGVYNEQFF.

The chain's CDR3 is CASTLAVSNEQFF. For the CDR3, the DNA is TGTGCCAGCACCCTAGCGGTGAGCAATGAGCAGTTCTTC. The gene calls are TRBV6-5 and TRBJ2-1, with TRBD2 matching 7 bases. The ends lost 7 bases at V and 6 bases at J; junction bases unmatched: 6. This CDR3 contains 13 residues. The germline gives CDR1 MNHEY, CDR2 SVGAGI.

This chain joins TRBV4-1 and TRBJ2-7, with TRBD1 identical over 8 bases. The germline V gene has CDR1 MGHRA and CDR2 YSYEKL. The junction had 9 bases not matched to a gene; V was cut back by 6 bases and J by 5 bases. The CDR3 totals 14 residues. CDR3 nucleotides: TGCGCCAGCAGTAGAGACAGGGGCGCGGACGAGCAGTACTTC. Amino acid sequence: CASSRDRGADEQYF.

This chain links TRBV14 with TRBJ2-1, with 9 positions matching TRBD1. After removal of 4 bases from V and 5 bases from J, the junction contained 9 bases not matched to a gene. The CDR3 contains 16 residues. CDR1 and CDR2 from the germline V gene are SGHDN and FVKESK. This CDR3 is CASSPLPGTGNNEQFF. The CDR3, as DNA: TGTGCCAGCAGCCCCCTCCCCGGGACAGGGAACAATGAGCAGTTCTTC.